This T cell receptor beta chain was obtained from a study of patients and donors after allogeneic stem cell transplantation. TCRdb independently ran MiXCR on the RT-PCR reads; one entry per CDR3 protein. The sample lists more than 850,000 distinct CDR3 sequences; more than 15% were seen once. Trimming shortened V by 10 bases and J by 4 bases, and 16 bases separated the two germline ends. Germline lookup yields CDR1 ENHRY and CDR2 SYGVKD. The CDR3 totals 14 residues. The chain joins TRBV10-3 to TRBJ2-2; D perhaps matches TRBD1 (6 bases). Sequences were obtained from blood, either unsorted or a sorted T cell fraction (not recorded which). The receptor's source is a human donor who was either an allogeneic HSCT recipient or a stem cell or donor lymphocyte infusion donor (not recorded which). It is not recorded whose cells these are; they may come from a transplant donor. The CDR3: CASHRTVSTGELFF. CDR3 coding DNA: TGTGCCAGCCATAGGACAGTATCCACCGGGGAGCTGTTTTTT.